This T cell receptor (beta chain) was profiled in a study of identical twins (dated by TCRdb to about 2016). About the study as a whole: The study deep-sequenced TCR alpha and beta repertoires from monozygotic twins, unrelated adults of various ages and cord blood to test whether fetal clonotypes persist. Replicate twin experiments were performed at different times using different library preparation protocols to rule out contamination. The research as a whole found: The excess sharing between twins in beta out-of-frame sequences was weaker because fewer shared sequences reduced the signal-to-noise ratio. Invariant T cells such as MAIT and iNKT could partly confound zero-insertion analyses, although diverse VJ usage argued against such confounding for most clonotypes. Compared with coincidental sharing between unrelated individuals, an excess of low generation-probability sequences was observed among out-of-frame TCR alpha sequences shared between twins. Fewer insertions were carried by abundant cord blood beta clonotypes; a weaker similar trend was observed in young adult naive repertoires, while no such trend was observed in memory repertoires. Because the same donors could not be followed over many years, conclusions were based on cross-sectional statistical analysis. In monozygotic twins, recombination models systematically underestimated out-of-frame TCR alpha sharing, but the models matched the sharing seen between unrelated individuals.

Library creation used 5' RACE. Instrument used: Illumina HiSeq 2000. A universal primer binding site was introduced by template switching, and a unique molecular identifier was present in the final cDNA, enabling accurate counting of TCR cDNA molecules. Specific primers in the conserved constant-segment region were used to synthesize first-strand cDNA for TCR alpha and beta chains. To control for contamination, each cDNA library was double barcoded with a SMART-Mk sample barcode plus Illumina barcodes. Two successive PCR steps introduced TruSeq adapter sequences along with Illumina sample barcodes. The Illumina HiSeq platform was used with custom primers to sequence TCR alpha and beta cDNA libraries. The authors processed their data as follows. MiGEC was used to process raw reads and extract unique molecular identifiers, and MiXCR was used to find CDR3 positions. For each individual, recombination models were inferred using an EM algorithm with the repgenHMM and IGoR tools. The tcR package in R was used for shared clonotype analysis, with sharing normalized by the product of cloneset sizes. To study raw recombination without the effects of thymic and clonal selection, out-of-frame nonproductive sequences were analyzed. Using fastp trimming at Q25 and MiXCR clonotype assembly, TCRdb reanalyzed the public sequencing data and kept in-frame beta chains. Each record represents a unique CDR3 protein, reported with the most common genes and DNA among its rows. None of the V and J calls come from the authors' own analysis; TCRdb made them. The sample profile shows about 660,000 distinct CDR3 sequences; less than 10% of them were found once. Together, the top ten hold around 0.95% of the sample.

Every donor in the study was a healthy Caucasian. The twin cohort consisted of three pairs of female monozygotic twins, all aged roughly 18 to 30 years. The RNA used for TCR libraries was isolated from peripheral blood mononuclear cells. This clonotype came up many times. What antigen it recognizes has not been identified. Base qualities are missing; no much larger clone stands one base away. CDR1 and CDR2, looked up from the germline V gene, are SGDLS and YYNGEE. V is cut back by 0 bases and J by 3 bases, with 6 bases in the junction unmatched. Inclusive of the bounding cysteine and phenylalanine, the CDR3 is 16 residues long. CDR3 DNA only is kept here, 48 bases in frame from base 1. This sample was shared with a second study, whose subject was yellow fever vaccine responses in identical twins. The second source states: According to the authors, in identical twins the way T cells responded to vaccination appeared partly convergent and partly personalized. In identical twins, the study followed T cell clones that responded to the vaccine with precision.

Here the chain combines TRBV9 and TRBJ2-3; 8 middle bases align to TRBD2. This TCR came from a woman between 18 and 30 years old in good health. The sample taken for sequencing was PBMCs. This receptor carries the CDR3 CASSVETAGATDTQYF. Read as DNA, the sequence is TGTGCCAGCAGCGTAGAGACAGCGGGAGCAACAGATACGCAGTATTTT.